A selection of T cell receptor beta chains follows, all from one sample in a study of blood T cell repertoires in COVID-19. Here immunoSEQ multiplex PCR was the method, and the copy in TCRdb shows in-frame clones only, minus some. The table includes 350,000 or so clones, roughly nine tenths detected once. Source material: peripheral blood. The receptor set was obtained from a woman in her fifties or sixties with COVID-19, enrolled during active disease. The CDR3 runs from the conserved cysteine through the conserved F or W. D genes are given only for firm matches. Rows give clone size only sometimes, using once, few, many, or a class for an expanded clone.

J,length,V,D,size,DNA,CDR3
TRBJ1-4,14,TRBV5-1,NA,NA,TGCGCCAGCAGCTCGACAGCAACTAATGAAAAACTGTTTTTT,CASSSTATNEKLFF
TRBJ1-2,15,TRBV27,TRBD1,NA,TGTGCCAGCAGCCGTTACCGGGACAGGGTTCCTGGCTACACCTTC,CASSRYRDRVPGYTF
TRBJ1-2,12,TRBV11-2,NA,NA,TGTGCCAGCAGCTACAGGTCCTATGGCTACACCTTC,CASSYRSYGYTF
TRBJ1-2,14,TRBV5-1,TRBD1,NA,TGCGCCAGCAGCGAGGCCAGAGGGACAGGAGGCTACACCTTC,CASSEARGTGGYTF
TRBJ1-2,16,TRBV19,NA,once,TGTGCCAGTAGTTGGCAGACAGCAACTGCTAACTATGGCTACACCTTC,CASSWQTATANYGYTF
TRBJ1-6,16,TRBV7-6,TRBD1,NA,TGTGCCAGCAGTTCAACAGGGGCCGGGGTTACTTCACCCCTCCACTTT,CASSSTGAGVTSPLHF
TRBJ2-1,16,TRBV5-4,TRBD1,NA,TGTGCCAGCAGCTTGGGATCGGACAGGGGTCGGAATGAGCAGTTCTTC,CASSLGSDRGRNEQFF
TRBJ1-1,13,TRBV30,TRBD1,NA,TGTGCCTGGAGTCGGCCGAGGGGACAGGGGGCTTTCTTT,CAWSRPRGQGAFF
TRBJ2-3,16,TRBV3-1/TRBV3-2,TRBD2,NA,TGTGCCAGCAGCGCACGGAGGACTAGTGGCACAGATACGCAGTATTTT,CASSARRTSGTDTQYF
TRBJ1-1,12,TRBV18,NA,NA,TGTGCCAGCTCAGAGTTGAACACTGAAGCTTTCTTT,CASSELNTEAFF
TRBJ1-1,16,TRBV27,TRBD1,NA,TGTGCCAGCAGCCAGGGACAGGGCAGGGCGAACACTGAAGCTTTCTTT,CASSQGQGRANTEAFF
TRBJ1-4,13,TRBV7-9,NA,NA,TGTGCCAGCAGCTTAGTTACCGCCGCGAAACTGTTTTTT,CASSLVTAAKLFF
TRBJ2-7,15,TRBV2,TRBD1,NA,TGTGCCAGCAGTCACCCGGGACAGGGGGCCCACGAGCAGTACTTC,CASSHPGQGAHEQYF
TRBJ2-3,18,TRBV7-2,TRBD2,NA,TGTGCCAGCACCCCTAGCGGGGGGGCCGGAGTAGTTACAGATACGCAGTATTTT,CASTPSGGAGVVTDTQYF
TRBJ1-6,14,TRBV28,NA,NA,TGTGCCAGCAGGCCGGGACAAGGACATTCACCCCTCCACTTT,CASRPGQGHSPLHF
TRBJ2-5,13,TRBV30,NA,NA,TGTGCCTGGAGTGTTGGGACAAGGGAGAACCAGTACTTC,CAWSVGTRENQYF
TRBJ2-7,16,TRBV11-2,TRBD1,once,TGTGCCAGCAGCATACGACGACAGGGACCTTCCTACGAGCAGTACTTC,CASSIRRQGPSYEQYF
TRBJ2-5,16,TRBV11-2,TRBD1,NA,TGTGCCAGCAGCTTGGGACGGGGACAGATCCAAGAGACCCAGTACTTC,CASSLGRGQIQETQYF
TRBJ2-3,18,TRBV5-1,TRBD2,NA,TGCGCCAGCAGCTTGGGACTAGCGGGGGCAACTTACACAGATACGCAGTATTTT,CASSLGLAGATYTDTQYF
TRBJ1-2,16,TRBV19,NA,once,TGTGCCAGTAGTCCTACTCGGGGATCGGCTGGCTATGGCTACACCTTC,CASSPTRGSAGYGYTF
TRBJ1-2,18,TRBV4-1,TRBD1,NA,TGCGCCAGCAGCCAAGTAGGGACAGGGATCGGGGATAGTGATGGCTACACCTTC,CASSQVGTGIGDSDGYTF
TRBJ2-5,16,TRBV11-1,TRBD2,NA,TGTGCCAGCAGCTTGGCTAGCGGGGGCAACAGTGGGACCCAGTACTTC,CASSLASGGNSGTQYF
TRBJ1-1,13,TRBV9,TRBD1,NA,TGTGCCAGCAGCGTGCAGGGGGCAGATGAAGCTTTCTTT,CASSVQGADEAFF
TRBJ2-1,16,TRBV19,NA,NA,TGTGCCAGTAGTCTAATTCAGGGAAGGGGCTACAATGAGCAGTTCTTC,CASSLIQGRGYNEQFF
TRBJ2-7,14,TRBV7-2,NA,NA,TGTGCCAGCAGCCCCCAGGTTTTTTCCTACGAGCAGTACTTC,CASSPQVFSYEQYF
TRBJ1-6,15,TRBV10-1,NA,NA,TGCGCCAGCAGTTCACTACAGGAGCCTAATTCACCCCTCCACTTT,CASSSLQEPNSPLHF
TRBJ1-4,12,TRBV6-5,NA,NA,TGTGCCAGCAGTTCAGGGTTTGAAAAACTGTTTTTT,CASSSGFEKLFF
TRBJ1-5,16,TRBV19,TRBD1,NA,TGTGCCAGTAGTATGGAAGGACAGGGGGGTAATCAGCCCCAGCATTTT,CASSMEGQGGNQPQHF
TRBJ1-3,15,TRBV28,NA,NA,TGTGCCAGCGGATCTCAACAGGTATCTGGAAACACCATATATTTT,CASGSQQVSGNTIYF
TRBJ1-1,14,TRBV18,NA,NA,TGTGCCAGCTCGCTGGCGGGGGGCGGCACTGAAGCTTTCTTT,CASSLAGGGTEAFF
TRBJ2-1,15,TRBV7-3,TRBD2,NA,TGTGCCAGCAGCTTACAGCGGGGGGTCTACAATGAGCAGTTCTTC,CASSLQRGVYNEQFF
TRBJ1-1,15,TRBV2,NA,NA,TGTGCCAGCAAATATTTAGAGGCTGACCTGACTGAAGCTTTCTTT,CASKYLEADLTEAFF
TRBJ1-1,16,TRBV18,TRBD1,NA,TGTGCCAGCTCACCCGGTCAGGGGGCACTGAACACTGAAGCTTTCTTT,CASSPGQGALNTEAFF
TRBJ1-3,15,TRBV9,TRBD1,NA,TGTGCCAGCAGCGTAGGGACAGGAGGGGGAAACACCATATATTTT,CASSVGTGGGNTIYF
TRBJ1-3,14,TRBV7-9,NA,NA,TGTGCCAGCAGGTCACAGGGACCCGGAAACACCATATATTTT,CASRSQGPGNTIYF
TRBJ2-3,16,TRBV7-3,TRBD2,NA,TGTGCCAGCAGCCGGACTAGCGGGGGGCACACAGATACGCAGTATTTT,CASSRTSGGHTDTQYF
TRBJ1-2,16,TRBV19,NA,NA,TGTGCCAGTAGTTCCACCTCAATCCGGGACATAACTGGCTACACCTTC,CASSSTSIRDITGYTF
TRBJ1-2,12,TRBV6-2/TRBV6-3,NA,once,TGTGCCAGCAGTCTGGCAGGGCCAGGCTACACCTTC,CASSLAGPGYTF
TRBJ2-3,13,TRBV13,TRBD2,NA,TGTGCCAGCAGTTGGGGGGGACCAGATACGCAGTATTTT,CASSWGGPDTQYF
TRBJ2-1,19,TRBV3-1/TRBV3-2,NA,once,TGTGCCAGCACCCCGAGGTCCTTTGTGGGGGCATTGCTGGACAATGAGCAGTTCTTC,CASTPRSFVGALLDNEQFF
TRBJ1-6,13,TRBV5-1,NA,NA,TGCGCCACCCGGACCCGAGCGGACTCACCCCTCCACTTT,CATRTRADSPLHF
TRBJ1-1,14,TRBV6-4,NA,NA,TGTGCCAGCAGCCTTACAGCGGGCCCGGGAGGGGCTTTCTTT,CASSLTAGPGGAFF
TRBJ1-2,15,TRBV5-4,TRBD1,NA,TGTGCCAGCAGCAGCCCGGGACAGGGGGACTATGGCTACACCTTC,CASSSPGQGDYGYTF
TRBJ1-2,13,TRBV12-3/TRBV12-4,NA,NA,TGTGCCAGCAGTTTGGCCAGAAACTATGGCTACACCTTC,CASSLARNYGYTF
TRBJ2-7,15,TRBV27,TRBD1,NA,TGTGCCAGCAGCCGCAGCAGGGACAGGGGCTTCGAGCAGTACTTC,CASSRSRDRGFEQYF
TRBJ2-1,13,TRBV3-1/TRBV3-2,NA,NA,TGTGCCAGCAGCCAAGATACCGTAGCTGAGCAGTTCTTC,CASSQDTVAEQFF
TRBJ1-2,18,TRBV9,TRBD1,NA,TGTGCCAGCAGCGCTCTACAGGGGCCGGGGGCCGGAGGTTATGGCTACACCTTC,CASSALQGPGAGGYGYTF
TRBJ2-3,16,TRBV3-1/TRBV3-2,NA,NA,TGTGCCAGCAGCCGCACAGGGGTAGCGGGAAAAGATACGCAGTATTTT,CASSRTGVAGKDTQYF